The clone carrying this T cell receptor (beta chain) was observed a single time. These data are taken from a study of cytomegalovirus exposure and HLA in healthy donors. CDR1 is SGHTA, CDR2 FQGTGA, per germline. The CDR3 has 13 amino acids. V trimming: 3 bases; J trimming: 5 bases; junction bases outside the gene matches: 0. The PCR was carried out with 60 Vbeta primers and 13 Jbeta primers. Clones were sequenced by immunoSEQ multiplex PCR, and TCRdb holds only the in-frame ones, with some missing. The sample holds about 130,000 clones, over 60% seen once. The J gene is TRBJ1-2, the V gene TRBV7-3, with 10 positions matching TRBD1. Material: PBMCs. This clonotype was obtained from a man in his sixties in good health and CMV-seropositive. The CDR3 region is CASSLGQGYGYTF. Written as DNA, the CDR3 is TGTGCCAGCAGCTTGGGACAGGGGTATGGCTACACCTTC.